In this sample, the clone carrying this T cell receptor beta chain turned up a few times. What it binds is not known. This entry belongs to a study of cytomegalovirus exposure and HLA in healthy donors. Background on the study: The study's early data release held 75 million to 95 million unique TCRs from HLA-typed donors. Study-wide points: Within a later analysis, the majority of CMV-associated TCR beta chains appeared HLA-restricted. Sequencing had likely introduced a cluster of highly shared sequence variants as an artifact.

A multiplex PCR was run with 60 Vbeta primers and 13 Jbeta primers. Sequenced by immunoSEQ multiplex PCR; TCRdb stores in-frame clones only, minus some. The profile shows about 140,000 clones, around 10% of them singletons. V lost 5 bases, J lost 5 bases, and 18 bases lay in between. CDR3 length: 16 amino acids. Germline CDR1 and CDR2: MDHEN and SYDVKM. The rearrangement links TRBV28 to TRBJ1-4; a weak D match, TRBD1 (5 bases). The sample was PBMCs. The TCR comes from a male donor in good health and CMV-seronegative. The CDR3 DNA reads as TGTGCCAGCAGTCCCGCAGGGCCATGGACCAATGAAAAACTGTTTTTT. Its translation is CASSPAGPWTNEKLFF. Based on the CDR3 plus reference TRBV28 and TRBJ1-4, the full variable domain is DVKVTQSSRYLVKRTGEKVFLECVQDMDHENMFWYRQDPGLGLRLIYFSYDVKMKEKGDIPEGYSVSREKKERFSLILESASTNQTSMYLCASSPAGPWTNEKLFFGSGTQLSVL.